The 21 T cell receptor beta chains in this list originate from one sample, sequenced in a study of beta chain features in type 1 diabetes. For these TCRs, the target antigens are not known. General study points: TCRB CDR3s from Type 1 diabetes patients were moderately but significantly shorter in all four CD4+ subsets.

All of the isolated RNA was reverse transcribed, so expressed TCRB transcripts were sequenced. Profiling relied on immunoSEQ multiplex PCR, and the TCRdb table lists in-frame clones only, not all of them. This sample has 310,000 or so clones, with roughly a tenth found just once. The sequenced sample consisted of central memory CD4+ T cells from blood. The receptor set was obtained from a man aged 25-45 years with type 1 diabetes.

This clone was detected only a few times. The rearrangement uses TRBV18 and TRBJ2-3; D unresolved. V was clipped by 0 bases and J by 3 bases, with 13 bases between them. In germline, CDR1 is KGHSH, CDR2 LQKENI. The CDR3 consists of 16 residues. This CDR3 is CASSPPRYQGTDTQYF. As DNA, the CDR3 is TGTGCCAGCTCACCACCTCGTTACCAAGGGACAGATACGCAGTATTTT.

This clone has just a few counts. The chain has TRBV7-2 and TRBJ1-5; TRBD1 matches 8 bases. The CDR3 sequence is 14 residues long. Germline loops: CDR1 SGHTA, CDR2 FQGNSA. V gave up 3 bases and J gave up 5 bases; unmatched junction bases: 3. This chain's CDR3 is CASSFSGGDQPQHF. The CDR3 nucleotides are TGTGCCAGCAGCTTCTCAGGGGGCGATCAGCCCCAGCATTTT.

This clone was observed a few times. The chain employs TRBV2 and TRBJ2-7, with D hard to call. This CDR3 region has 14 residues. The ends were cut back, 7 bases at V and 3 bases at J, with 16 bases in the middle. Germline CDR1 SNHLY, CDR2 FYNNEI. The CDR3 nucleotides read TGTGCCAGCATGAGCCGGGTGGTGGGCTACGAGCAGTACTTC. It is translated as CASMSRVVGYEQYF.

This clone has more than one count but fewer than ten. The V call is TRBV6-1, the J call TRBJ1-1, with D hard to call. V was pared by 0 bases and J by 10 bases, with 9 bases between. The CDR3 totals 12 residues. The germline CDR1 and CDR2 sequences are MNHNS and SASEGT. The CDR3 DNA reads TGTGCCAGCAGTGAAGCTACGATGGGAGCTTTCTTT. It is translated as CASSEATMGAFF.

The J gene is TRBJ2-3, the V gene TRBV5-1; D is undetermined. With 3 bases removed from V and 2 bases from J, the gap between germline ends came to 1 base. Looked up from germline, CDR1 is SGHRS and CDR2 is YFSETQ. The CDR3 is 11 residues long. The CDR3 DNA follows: TGCGCCAGCAGCTACACAGATACGCAGTATTTT. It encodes CASSYTDTQYF. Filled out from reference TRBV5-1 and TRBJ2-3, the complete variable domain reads KAGVTQTPRYLIKTRGQQVTLSCSPISGHRSVSWYQQTPGQGLQFLFEYFSETQRNKGNFPGRFSGRQFSNSRSEMNVSTLELGDSALYLCASSYTDTQYFGPGTRLTVL.

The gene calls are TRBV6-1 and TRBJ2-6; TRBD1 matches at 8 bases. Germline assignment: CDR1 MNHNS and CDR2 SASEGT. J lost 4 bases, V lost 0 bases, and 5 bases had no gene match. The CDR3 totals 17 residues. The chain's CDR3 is CASSEAAGGEGANVLTF. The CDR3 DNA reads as TGTGCCAGCAGTGAAGCGGCAGGGGGCGAAGGGGCCAACGTCCTGACTTTC.

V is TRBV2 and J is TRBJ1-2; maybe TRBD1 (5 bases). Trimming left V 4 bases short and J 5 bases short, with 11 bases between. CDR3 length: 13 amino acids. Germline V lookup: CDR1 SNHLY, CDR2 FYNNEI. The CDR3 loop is CASSVGQKYGYTF. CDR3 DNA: TGTGCCAGCAGTGTGGGGCAGAAATATGGCTACACCTTC.

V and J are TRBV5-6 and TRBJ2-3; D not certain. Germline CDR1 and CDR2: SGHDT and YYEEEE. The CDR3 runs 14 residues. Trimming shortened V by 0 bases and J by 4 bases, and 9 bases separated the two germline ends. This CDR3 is CASSLGSIADTQYF. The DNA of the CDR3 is TGTGCCAGCAGCTTGGGGAGCATAGCAGATACGCAGTATTTT.

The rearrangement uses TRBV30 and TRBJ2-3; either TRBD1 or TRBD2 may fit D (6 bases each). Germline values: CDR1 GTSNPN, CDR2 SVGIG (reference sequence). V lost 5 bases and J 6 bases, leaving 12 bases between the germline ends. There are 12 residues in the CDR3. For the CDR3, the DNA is TGTGCCTGGTCCACAGGGAGGGATACGCAGTATTTT. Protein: CAWSTGRDTQYF.

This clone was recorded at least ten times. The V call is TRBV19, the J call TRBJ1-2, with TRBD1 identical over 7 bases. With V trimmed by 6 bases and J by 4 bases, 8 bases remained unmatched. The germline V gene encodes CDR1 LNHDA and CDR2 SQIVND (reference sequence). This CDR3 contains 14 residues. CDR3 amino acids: CASSSLGDSYGYTF. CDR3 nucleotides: TGTGCCAGTAGCTCCTTAGGGGACAGCTATGGCTACACCTTC.

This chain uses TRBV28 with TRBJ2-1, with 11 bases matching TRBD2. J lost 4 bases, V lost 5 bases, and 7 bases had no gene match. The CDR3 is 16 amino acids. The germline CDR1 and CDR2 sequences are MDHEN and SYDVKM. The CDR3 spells CASSLQTSGVYNEQFF. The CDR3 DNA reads TGTGCCAGCAGTCTGCAGACTAGCGGGGTATACAATGAGCAGTTCTTC.

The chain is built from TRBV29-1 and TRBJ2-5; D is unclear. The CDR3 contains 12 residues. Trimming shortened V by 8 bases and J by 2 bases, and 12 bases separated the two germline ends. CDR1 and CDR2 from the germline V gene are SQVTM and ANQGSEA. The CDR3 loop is CSIEGYQETQYF. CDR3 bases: TGCAGCATAGAAGGGTATCAAGAGACCCAGTACTTC.

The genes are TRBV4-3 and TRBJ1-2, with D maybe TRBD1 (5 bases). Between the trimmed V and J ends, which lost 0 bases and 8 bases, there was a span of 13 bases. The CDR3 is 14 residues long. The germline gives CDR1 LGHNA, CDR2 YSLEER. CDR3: CASSQDQGGRGYTF. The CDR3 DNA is TGCGCCAGCAGCCAAGATCAGGGAGGCCGGGGCTACACCTTC.

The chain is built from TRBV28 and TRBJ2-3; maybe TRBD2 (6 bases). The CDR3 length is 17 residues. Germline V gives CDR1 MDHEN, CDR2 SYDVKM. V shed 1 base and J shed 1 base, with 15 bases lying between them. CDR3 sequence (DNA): TGTGCCAGCAGTTTATTTCCCGGTCAGCGGGGCACAGATACGCAGTATTTT. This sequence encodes CASSLFPGQRGTDTQYF.

The CDR3 nucleotides read TGTGCCAGCAGTGTACGGGCCCGGCACGCAGATACGCAGTATTTT. Protein: CASSVRARHADTQYF. The chain joins TRBV6-1 to TRBJ2-3, with D unresolved. The CDR3 loop spans 15 amino acids. Per the germline V gene, CDR1 is MNHNS and CDR2 is SASEGT. V shed 4 bases and J shed 4 bases, with 15 bases lying between them.

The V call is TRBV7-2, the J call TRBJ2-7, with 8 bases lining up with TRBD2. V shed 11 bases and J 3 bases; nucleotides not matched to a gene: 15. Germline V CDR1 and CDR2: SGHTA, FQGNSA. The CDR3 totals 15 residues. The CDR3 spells CASIRGGAGHYEQYF. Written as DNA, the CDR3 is TGTGCCTCCATTCGGGGGGGCGCGGGTCACTACGAGCAGTACTTC. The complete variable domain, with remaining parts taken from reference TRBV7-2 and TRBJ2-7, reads GAGVSQSPSNKVTEKGKDVELRCDPISGHTALYWYRQSLGQGLEFLIYFQGNSAPDKSGLPSDRFSAERTGGSVSTLTIQRTQQEDSAVYLCASIRGGAGHYEQYFGPGTRLTVT.

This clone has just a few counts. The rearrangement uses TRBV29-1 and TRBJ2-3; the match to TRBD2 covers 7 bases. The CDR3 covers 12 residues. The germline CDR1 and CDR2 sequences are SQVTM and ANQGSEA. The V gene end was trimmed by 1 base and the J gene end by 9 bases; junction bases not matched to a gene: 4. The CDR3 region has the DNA TGCAGCGTTGAAGCTAGCGGTCAGACGCAGTATTTT. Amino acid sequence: CSVEASGQTQYF.

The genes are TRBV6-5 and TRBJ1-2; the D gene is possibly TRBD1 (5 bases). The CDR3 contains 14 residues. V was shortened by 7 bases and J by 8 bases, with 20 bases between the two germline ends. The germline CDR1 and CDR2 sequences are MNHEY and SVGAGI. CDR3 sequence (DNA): TGTGCCAGCAACTCGGGGCAGGGAAGGGAAGGCTACACCTTC. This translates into CASNSGQGREGYTF.

CDR3 DNA: TGTGCCAGCAGCGACCCCCCAGGGTATAATTCACCCCTCCACTTT. Protein sequence: CASSDPPGYNSPLHF. This chain uses TRBV2 with TRBJ1-6, with D possibly matching TRBD1 (5 bases). V was cut by 6 bases and J by 4 bases, with 13 bases left in between. Germline V gene sequence: CDR1 SNHLY, CDR2 FYNNEI. This CDR3 comprises 15 residues.

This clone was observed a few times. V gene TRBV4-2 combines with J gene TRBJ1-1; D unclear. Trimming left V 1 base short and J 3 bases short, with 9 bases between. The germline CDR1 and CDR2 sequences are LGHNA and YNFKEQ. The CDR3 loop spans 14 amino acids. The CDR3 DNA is TGTGCCAGCAGCCAAGCCGAGGGAGACACTGAAGCTTTCTTT. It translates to CASSQAEGDTEAFF.

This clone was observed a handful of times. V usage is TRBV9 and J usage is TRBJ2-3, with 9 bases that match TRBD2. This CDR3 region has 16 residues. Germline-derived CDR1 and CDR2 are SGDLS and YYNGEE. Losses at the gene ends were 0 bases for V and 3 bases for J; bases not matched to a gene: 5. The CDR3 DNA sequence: TGTGCCAGCAGCGTAGGAGCGGGGGGTCGGACAGATACGCAGTATTTT. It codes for CASSVGAGGRTDTQYF.